This T cell receptor beta chain appears in the sequencing data of a study of blood T cell repertoires in COVID-19 (dated by TCRdb to the early 2020s). Background for the entire study: Samples from collaborators originated in the United States, Italy and Spain and spanned both the acute and convalescent phases of COVID-19. The prospective study material was composed of cDNA or gDNA derived from T cells, B-cell-depleted T cells, or PBMCs. Deeply sampled blood TCRbeta repertoires from subjects exposed to, actively infected with, or recovered from COVID-19 were included in the dataset. A freely available public database, intended as a resource for researchers studying the immune response to SARS-CoV-2, is where the repertoires were released. Samples came from the ongoing ImmuneRACE study (first 160 participants) plus 1,254 subjects from 6 global collaborators. Sample metadata almost always included a de-identified subject ID, COVID-19 status, age in years and sex. HLA class I and class II types, where available, came from metadata supplied by the sample provider rather than from assay-based typing.

Here is what the overall study found, with its caveats: Clinical and demographic metadata were provided uncurated, with the amount varying by source and participant.

Collaborating institutions collected whole blood in K2EDTA tubes following their own protocols. For TCRbeta analysis, collaborator samples were shipped as frozen whole blood, as isolated PBMCs, or as DNA extracted from either sample type. The immunoSEQ Assay, a bias-controlled multiplex PCR, was used to amplify TCRbeta CDR3 regions from genomic DNA. In the authors' own workflow: The number of nucleated cells in each sample was estimated from the amplification of reference gene primers within the assay. To quantify the absolute abundance of each unique TCRbeta CDR3 rearrangement, sequence reads were collapsed and filtered. Productive Simpson clonality was computed per sample as the square root of Simpson's diversity index over productive rearrangements. Imported from immuneACCESS, the table was reduced by TCRdb to in-frame sequences with V and J called. These copies leave out some clones; in studies compared against another copy, an unresolved V gene accounts for under half, and the cause of the remainder is not known. From that table come the V and J calls and clone size; the DNA was used to work out D and trimming. A total of fewer than 45,000 clones appear in this sample, approximately 85% of them only once. The ten largest clonotypes hold approximately 37% of the sample.

From the cysteine up to the phenylalanine, the CDR3 has a length of 17 residues. The only DNA kept is the CDR3, 51 bases in frame from the first base. At the junction V is shortened by 6 bases and J by 0 bases, with 19 bases in between. From a lookup of the germline V gene (reference sequence), CDR1 and CDR2 are SEHNR and FQNEAQ. To note about this clone: Its antigen remains undetermined. No qualities accompany the bases; no much larger clone lies one base away.

Sequencing was carried out using peripheral blood. Recombination joined TRBV7-9 with TRBJ2-3; the D gene is possibly TRBD1, with 6 bases matching. The TCR comes from a middle-aged man with active or convalescent COVID-19. The CDR3 here reads CASSPGADLPSTDTQYF. The DNA sequence is as follows: TGTGCCAGCAGTCCAGGGGCGGATTTACCCAGCACAGATACGCAGTATTTT.